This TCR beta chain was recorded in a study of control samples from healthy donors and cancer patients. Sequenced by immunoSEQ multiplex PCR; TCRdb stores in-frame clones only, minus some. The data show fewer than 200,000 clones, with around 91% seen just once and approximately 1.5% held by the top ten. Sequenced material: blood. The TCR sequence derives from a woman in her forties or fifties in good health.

Written as DNA, the CDR3 is TGCGCCAGCAGTGAGCAAGCGGGAGGCCCAGAGACCCAGTACTTC. This gives the protein CASSEQAGGPETQYF. The chain has TRBV10-2 and TRBJ2-5, with 9 bases that match TRBD2. The V segment lost 2 bases and the J segment 4 bases; nucleotides outside the gene matches: 5. Per germline, CDR1 WSHSY and CDR2 SAAADI. This CDR3 has 15 amino acids.